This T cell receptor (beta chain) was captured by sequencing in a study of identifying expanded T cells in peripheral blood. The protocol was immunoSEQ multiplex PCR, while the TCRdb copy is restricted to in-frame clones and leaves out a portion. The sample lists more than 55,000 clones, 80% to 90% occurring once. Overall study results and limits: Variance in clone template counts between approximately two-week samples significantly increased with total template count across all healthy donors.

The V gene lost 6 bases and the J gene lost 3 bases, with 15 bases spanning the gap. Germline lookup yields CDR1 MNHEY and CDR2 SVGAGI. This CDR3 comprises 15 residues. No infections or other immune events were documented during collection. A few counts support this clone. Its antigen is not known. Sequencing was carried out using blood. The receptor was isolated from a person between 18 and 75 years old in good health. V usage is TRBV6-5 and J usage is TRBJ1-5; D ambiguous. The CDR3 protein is CASSPRPELNQPQHF. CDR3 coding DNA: TGTGCCAGCAGCCCGCGGCCGGAACTCAATCAGCCCCAGCATTTT.